One and the same sample provided the 9 T cell receptor beta chains below, sequenced in a study of identical twins. TCRdb itself ran the 5' RACE reads through MiXCR, one entry per CDR3 protein. The sample contains roughly 1.6 million distinct CDR3 sequences, around a third of which appear only once. The sequencing input was cord blood. Source of these receptors: a newborn girl in good health.

The rearrangement joins TRBV3-1 to TRBJ2-7, with D unclear. Germline assignment: CDR1 LGHDT and CDR2 YNNKEL (reference sequence). The CDR3 totals 15 residues. Trimming cost V 0 bases and J 2 bases, with 11 bases left between them. CDR3 amino acids: CASSQDLKGPYEQYF. Written as DNA, the CDR3 is TGTGCCAGCAGCCAAGATCTTAAGGGTCCCTACGAGCAGTACTTC.

This chain links TRBV30 with TRBJ2-1, with D possibly matching TRBD2 (7 bases). CDR1 and CDR2 (germline): GTSNPN, SVGIG (reference sequence). V was cut by 8 bases and J by 6 bases, with 11 bases left in between. This CDR3 is built from 11 residues. In DNA form, the CDR3 reads TGTGCCCTAGGGGGGGTCAATGAGCAGTTCTTC. Residues: CALGGVNEQFF.

V gene TRBV6-6 combines with J gene TRBJ2-4; D may match TRBD1 or TRBD2 (5 bases each). The DNA end is a closer match to TRBJ2-7, so the J assignment may be wrong. Germline V CDR1 and CDR2: MNHNY, SVGAGI (reference sequence). This CDR3 region has 15 residues. The CDR3 here is CASSYGAGQTYEQYF. CDR3 DNA sequence: TGTGCCAGCAGTTACGGGGCGGGCCAAACCTACGAGCAGTACTTC.

The rearrangement links TRBV20-1 to TRBJ2-7; 12 nucleotides agree with TRBD2. The end of the DNA aligns better with TRBJ2-4, so the J call may be wrong. The CDR3 runs to 13 residues. Germline CDR1 and CDR2: DFQATT and SNEGSKA (reference sequence). CDR3: CSAKTSGRNIQYF. CDR3 DNA: TGCAGTGCTAAGACTAGCGGGAGAAACATTCAGTACTTC.

This clonotype has only a few counts. This chain joins TRBV20-1 and TRBJ1-1; D remains ambiguous. Germline CDR1 reads DFQATT; CDR2 reads SNEGSKA (reference sequence). The CDR3 consists of 13 residues. V shed 1 base and J shed 4 bases, with 10 bases lying between them. The CDR3 coding sequence is TGCAGTGCTAGAGTCGGTCCATCCACTGAAGCTTTCTTT. It specifies CSARVGPSTEAFF.

The rearrangement joins TRBV25-1 to TRBJ1-6; 8 bases fit TRBD1. CDR1 is MGHDK and CDR2 is SYGVNS in the germline V gene. The CDR3 contains 14 residues. V shed 6 bases and J 7 bases; nucleotides not matched to a gene: 5. Written as DNA, the CDR3 is TGTGCCAGCAGGTGGACAGGGCAGAATTCACCCCTCCACTTT. Translating gives CASRWTGQNSPLHF.

The chain uses TRBV2 and TRBJ2-1; 8 bases are shared with TRBD2. Germline CDR1 and CDR2: SNHLY and FYNNEI. With V trimmed by 5 bases and J by 4 bases, 13 bases remained unmatched. This CDR3 has 17 residues. The CDR3 DNA follows: TGTGCCAGCAGTACCATAGGGTCGGGAGGGCCTTACAATGAGCAGTTCTTC. It translates to CASSTIGSGGPYNEQFF.

Many counts were recorded for this clonotype. The chain employs TRBV2 and TRBJ1-2; 8 nucleotides align to TRBD1. Looked up from germline, CDR1 is SNHLY and CDR2 is FYNNEI. The CDR3 is 13 residues long. V trimming: 4 bases; J trimming: 2 bases; junction bases outside the gene matches: 0. DNA of the CDR3: TGTGCCAGCAGTGGACAGGGGAACTATGGCTACACCTTC. Encoded protein: CASSGQGNYGYTF.

V and J are TRBV3-1 and TRBJ2-4; weak D call: TRBD1 (5 bases). The J call may be wrong; the DNA end is better matched by TRBJ2-7. Germline V gene data show CDR1 as LGHDT and CDR2 as YNNKEL (reference sequence). The CDR3 contains 16 residues. CDR3 in DNA: TGTGCCAGCAGCGGTGCTTTCAGGGTGCCTTCATACGAGCAGTACGTC. It translates to CASSGAFRVPSYEQYV.